The source of this TCR beta chain is a study of early T cells in non-severe SARS-CoV-2 infection. This clonotype was seen many times. The ends were cut back, 1 base at V and 2 bases at J, with 11 bases in the middle. This CDR3 spans 15 amino acids. Germline V lookup: CDR1 SGHAT, CDR2 FQNNGV. TCRdb processed the 5' RACE reads anew with MiXCR; each CDR3 protein has one entry. Altogether under 85,000 distinct CDR3 sequences are present, around 13% being singletons, with the ten largest covering 1.1%. The TCR comes from an adult who was a healthcare worker with PCR-confirmed SARS-CoV-2 infection or an uninfected control (not recorded which). The J gene is TRBJ2-5, the V gene TRBV11-2; TRBD1 or TRBD2 may be the D gene (5 bases each). Sequenced: whole blood. The CDR3 region has the DNA TGTGCCAGCAGCTTAGCTTGGGGGATACAAGAGACCCAGTACTTC. Protein sequence: CASSLAWGIQETQYF.